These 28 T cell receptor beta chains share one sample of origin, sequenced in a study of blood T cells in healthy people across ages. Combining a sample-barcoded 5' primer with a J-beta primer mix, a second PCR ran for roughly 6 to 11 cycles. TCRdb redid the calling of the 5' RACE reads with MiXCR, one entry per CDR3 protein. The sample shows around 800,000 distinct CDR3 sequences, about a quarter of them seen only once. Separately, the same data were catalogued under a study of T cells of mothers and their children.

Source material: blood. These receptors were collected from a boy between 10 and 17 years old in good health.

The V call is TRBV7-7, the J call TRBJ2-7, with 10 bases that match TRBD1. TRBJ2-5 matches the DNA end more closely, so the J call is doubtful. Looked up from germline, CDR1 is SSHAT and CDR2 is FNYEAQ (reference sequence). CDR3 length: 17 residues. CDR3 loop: CASSLGDGTGVGETQYF. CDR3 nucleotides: TGTGCCAGCAGCTTAGGGGACGGGACAGGGGTAGGAGAGACCCAGTACTTC.

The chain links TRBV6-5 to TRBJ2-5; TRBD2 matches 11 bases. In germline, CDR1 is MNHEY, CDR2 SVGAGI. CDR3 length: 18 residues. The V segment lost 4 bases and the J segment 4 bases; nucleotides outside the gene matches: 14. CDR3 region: CASSSDLAGGPLGETQYF. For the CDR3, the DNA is TGTGCCAGCAGTTCCGACTTAGCGGGGGGGCCGCTTGGAGAGACCCAGTACTTC.

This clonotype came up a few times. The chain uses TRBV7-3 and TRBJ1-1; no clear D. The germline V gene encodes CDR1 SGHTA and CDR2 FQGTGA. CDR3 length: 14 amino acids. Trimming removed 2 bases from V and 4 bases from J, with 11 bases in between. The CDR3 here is CASSLGQSPTEAFF. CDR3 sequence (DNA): TGTGCCAGCAGCTTAGGTCAGAGCCCCACTGAAGCTTTCTTT.

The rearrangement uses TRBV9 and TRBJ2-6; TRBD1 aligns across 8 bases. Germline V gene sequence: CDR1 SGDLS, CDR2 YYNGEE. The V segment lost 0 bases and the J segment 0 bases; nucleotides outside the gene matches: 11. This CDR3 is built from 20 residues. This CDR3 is CASSVATLTGALSGANVLTF. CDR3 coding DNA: TGTGCCAGCAGCGTAGCTACGTTGACAGGGGCCCTCTCTGGGGCCAACGTCCTGACTTTC.

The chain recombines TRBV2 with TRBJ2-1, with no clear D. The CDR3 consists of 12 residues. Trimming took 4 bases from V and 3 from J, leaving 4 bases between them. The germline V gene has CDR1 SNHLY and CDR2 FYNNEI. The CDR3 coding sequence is TGTGCCAGCAGTGGACTCTACAATGAGCAGTTCTTC. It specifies CASSGLYNEQFF.

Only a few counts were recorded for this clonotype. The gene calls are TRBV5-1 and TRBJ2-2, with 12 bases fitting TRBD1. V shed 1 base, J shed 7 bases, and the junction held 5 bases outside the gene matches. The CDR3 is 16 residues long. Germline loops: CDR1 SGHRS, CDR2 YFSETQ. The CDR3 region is CASSLRGQGAIGELFF. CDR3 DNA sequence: TGCGCCAGCAGCTTGAGGGGACAGGGGGCAATCGGGGAGCTGTTTTTT.

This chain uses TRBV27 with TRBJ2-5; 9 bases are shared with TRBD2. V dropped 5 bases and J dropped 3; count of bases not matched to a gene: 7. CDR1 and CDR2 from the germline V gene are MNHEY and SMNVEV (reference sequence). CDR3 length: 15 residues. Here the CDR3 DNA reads TGTGCCAGCAGTGAGCGGGGGGTATATGAAGAGACCCAGTACTTC. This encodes CASSERGVYEETQYF.

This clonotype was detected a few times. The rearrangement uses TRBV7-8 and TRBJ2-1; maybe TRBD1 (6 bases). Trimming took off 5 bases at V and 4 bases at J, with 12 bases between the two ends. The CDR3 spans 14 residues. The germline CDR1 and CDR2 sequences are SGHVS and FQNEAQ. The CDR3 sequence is CASSIRTEYNEQFF. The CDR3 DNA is TGTGCCAGCAGCATAAGGACAGAGTACAATGAGCAGTTCTTC.

Here the CDR3 reads CASSLRDSLVDEQFF. The DNA for the CDR3 is TGTGCCAGCAGCTTAAGGGACTCCCTAGTTGATGAGCAGTTCTTC. V usage is TRBV7-3 and J usage is TRBJ2-1; D perhaps matches TRBD2 (6 bases). This CDR3 has 15 residues. Germline assignment: CDR1 SGHTA and CDR2 FQGTGA. The V end lost 1 base, the J end lost 8 bases, and 15 bases lay between the germline ends.

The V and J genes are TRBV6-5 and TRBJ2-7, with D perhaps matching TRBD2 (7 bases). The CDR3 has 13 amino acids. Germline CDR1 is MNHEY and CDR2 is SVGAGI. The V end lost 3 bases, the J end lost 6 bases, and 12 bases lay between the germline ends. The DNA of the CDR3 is TGTGCCAGCAGTTATAGGGGAGGGGGCGAGCAGTACTTC. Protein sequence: CASSYRGGGEQYF.

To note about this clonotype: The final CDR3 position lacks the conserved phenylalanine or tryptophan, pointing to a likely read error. The CDR3 sequence is CSARKGTGGSYEQYS. Here the CDR3 DNA reads TGCAGTGCTCGAAAAGGGACAGGCGGCTCCTACGAGCAGTACTCC. The V and J genes are TRBV20-1 and TRBJ2-5; 8 positions agree with TRBD1. The DNA end favors TRBJ2-7, so the J call may be wrong. This CDR3 is 15 amino acids long. Germline CDR1 reads DFQATT; CDR2 reads SNEGSKA (reference sequence).

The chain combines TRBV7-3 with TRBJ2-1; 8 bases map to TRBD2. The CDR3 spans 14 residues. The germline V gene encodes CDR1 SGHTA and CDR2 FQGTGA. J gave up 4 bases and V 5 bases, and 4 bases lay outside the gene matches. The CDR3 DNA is TGTGCCAGCAGCACCGGGGGGGAATACAATGAGCAGTTCTTC. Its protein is CASSTGGEYNEQFF.

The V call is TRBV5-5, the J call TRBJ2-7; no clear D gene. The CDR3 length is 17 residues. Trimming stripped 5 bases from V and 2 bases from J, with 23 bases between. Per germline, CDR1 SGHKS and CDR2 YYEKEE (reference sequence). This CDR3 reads CASSLVGGTPRAYEQYF. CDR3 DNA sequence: TGTGCCAGCAGTCTGGTGGGTGGCACACCAAGAGCCTACGAGCAGTACTTC.

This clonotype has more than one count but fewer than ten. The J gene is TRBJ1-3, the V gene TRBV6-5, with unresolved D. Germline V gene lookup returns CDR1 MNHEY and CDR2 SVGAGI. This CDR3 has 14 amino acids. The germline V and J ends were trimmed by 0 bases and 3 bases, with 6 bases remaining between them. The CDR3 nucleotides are TGTGCCAGCAGTTACTCTTGGGGTGGAAACACCATATATTTT. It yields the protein CASSYSWGGNTIYF.

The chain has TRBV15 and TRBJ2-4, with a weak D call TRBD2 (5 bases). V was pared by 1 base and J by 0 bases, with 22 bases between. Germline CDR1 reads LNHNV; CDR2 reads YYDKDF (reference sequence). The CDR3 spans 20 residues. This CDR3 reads CATSRALTSSGLLAKNIQYF. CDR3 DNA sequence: TGTGCCACCAGCAGAGCCCTCACCTCGTCAGGACTCTTAGCCAAAAACATTCAGTACTTC.

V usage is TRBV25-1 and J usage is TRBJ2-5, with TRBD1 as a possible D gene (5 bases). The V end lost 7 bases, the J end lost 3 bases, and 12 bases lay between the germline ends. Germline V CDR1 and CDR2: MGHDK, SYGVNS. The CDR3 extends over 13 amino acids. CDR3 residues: CASKETVKETQYF. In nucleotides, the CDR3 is TGTGCCAGCAAAGAGACAGTCAAAGAGACCCAGTACTTC.

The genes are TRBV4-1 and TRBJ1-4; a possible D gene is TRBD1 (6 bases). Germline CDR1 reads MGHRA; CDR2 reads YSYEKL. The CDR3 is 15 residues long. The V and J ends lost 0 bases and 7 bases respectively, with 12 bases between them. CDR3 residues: CASSQDAGHREKLFF. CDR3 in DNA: TGCGCCAGCAGCCAAGATGCGGGACACCGTGAAAAACTGTTTTTT.

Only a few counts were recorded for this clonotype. The CDR3: CASSEVFDYRGTSRTEAFF. In DNA, the CDR3 is TGTGCCAGCAGTGAAGTATTCGACTATCGCGGCACAAGTAGGACTGAAGCTTTCTTT. This chain connects TRBV6-1 to TRBJ1-1, with D hard to call. CDR1 is MNHNS, CDR2 SASEGT, per germline. V was shortened by 1 base and J by 5 bases, with 26 bases between the two germline ends. CDR3 length: 19 amino acids.

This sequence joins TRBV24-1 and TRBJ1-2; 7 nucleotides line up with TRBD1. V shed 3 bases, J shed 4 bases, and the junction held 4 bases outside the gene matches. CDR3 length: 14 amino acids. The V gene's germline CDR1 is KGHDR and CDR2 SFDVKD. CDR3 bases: TGTGCCACCAGTGATAGACAGGGAGGCTATGGCTACACCTTC. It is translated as CATSDRQGGYGYTF.

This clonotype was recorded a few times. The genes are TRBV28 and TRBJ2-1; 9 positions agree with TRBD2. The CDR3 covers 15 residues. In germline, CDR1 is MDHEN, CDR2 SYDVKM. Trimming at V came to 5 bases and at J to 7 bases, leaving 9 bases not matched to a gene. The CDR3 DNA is TGTGCCAGCAGTCCTATAGCGGGGGCGGGGAATGAGCAGTTCTTC. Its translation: CASSPIAGAGNEQFF.

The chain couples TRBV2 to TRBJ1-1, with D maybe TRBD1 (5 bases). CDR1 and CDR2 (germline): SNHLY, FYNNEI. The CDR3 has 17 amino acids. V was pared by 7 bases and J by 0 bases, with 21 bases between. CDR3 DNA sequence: TGTGCCAGCAAAAGGGAAGAGGGAATGGGGGTGAACACTGAAGCTTTCTTT. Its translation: CASKREEGMGVNTEAFF.

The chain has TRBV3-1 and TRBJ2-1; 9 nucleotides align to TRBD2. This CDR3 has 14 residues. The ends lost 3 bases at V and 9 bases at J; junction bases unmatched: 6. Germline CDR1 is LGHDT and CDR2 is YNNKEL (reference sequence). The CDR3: CASSQAGGRGEQFF. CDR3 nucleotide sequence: TGTGCCAGCAGCCAGGCGGGGGGGCGGGGTGAGCAGTTCTTC.

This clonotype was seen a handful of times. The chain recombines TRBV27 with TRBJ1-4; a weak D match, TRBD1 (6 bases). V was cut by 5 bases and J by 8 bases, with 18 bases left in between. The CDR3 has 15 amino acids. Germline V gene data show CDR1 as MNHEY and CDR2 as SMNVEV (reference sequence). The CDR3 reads CASSAGTFRGEKLFF. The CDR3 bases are TGTGCCAGCAGTGCCGGGACATTTCGTGGGGAAAAACTGTTTTTT.

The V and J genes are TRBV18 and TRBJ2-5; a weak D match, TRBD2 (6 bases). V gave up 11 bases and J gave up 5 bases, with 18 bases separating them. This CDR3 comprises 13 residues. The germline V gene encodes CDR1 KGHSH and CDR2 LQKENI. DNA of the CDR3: TGTGCCTCGAAAGAACGACGGGAGGAGACCCAGTACTTC. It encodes CASKERREETQYF.

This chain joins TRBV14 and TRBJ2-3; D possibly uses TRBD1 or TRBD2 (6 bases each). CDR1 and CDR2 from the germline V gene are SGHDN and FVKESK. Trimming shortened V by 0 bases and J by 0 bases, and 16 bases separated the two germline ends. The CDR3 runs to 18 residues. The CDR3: CASSQDGGIDRSTDTQYF. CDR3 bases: TGTGCCAGCAGCCAAGATGGGGGGATAGACAGGAGCACAGATACGCAGTATTTT.

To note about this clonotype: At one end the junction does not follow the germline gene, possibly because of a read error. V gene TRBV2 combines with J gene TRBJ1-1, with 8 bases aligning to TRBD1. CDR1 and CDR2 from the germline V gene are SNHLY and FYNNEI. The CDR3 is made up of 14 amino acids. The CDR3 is CASRMTGESTEAFF. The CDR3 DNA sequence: TGCGCCAGCAGAATGACAGGGGAGAGCACTGAAGCTTTCTTT. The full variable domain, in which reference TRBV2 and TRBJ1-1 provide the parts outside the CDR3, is EPEVTQTPSHQVTQMGQEVILRCVPISNHLYFYWYRQILGQKVEFLVSFYNNEISEKSEIFDDQFSVERPDGSNFTLKIRSTKLEDSAMYFCASRMTGESTEAFFGQGTRLTVV.

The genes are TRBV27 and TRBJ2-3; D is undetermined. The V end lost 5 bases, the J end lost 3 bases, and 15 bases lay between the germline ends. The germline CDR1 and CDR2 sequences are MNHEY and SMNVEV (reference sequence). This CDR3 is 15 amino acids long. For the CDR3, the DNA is TGTGCCAGCAGTGTAAGGGTTGGGTGGACAGATACGCAGTATTTT. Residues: CASSVRVGWTDTQYF.

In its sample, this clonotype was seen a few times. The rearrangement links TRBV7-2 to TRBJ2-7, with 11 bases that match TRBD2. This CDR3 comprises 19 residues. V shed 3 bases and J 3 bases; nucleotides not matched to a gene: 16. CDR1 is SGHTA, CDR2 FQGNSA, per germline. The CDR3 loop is CASSFRTSGPALNIYEQYF. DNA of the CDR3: TGTGCCAGCAGCTTCCGGACTAGCGGGCCAGCGCTAAATATCTACGAGCAGTACTTC.